What follows describes a single T cell receptor beta chain. It has no known antigen specificity. No clone much larger than this one lies a single base away; base qualities are absent. The data were taken from a study of cytomegalovirus exposure and HLA in healthy donors (dated by TCRdb to 2016 to 2017). Notes on the research overall: An earlier analysis of several hundred of the donors reported about 280 Gb of sequence data and around 110 million unique TCR beta sequences obtained from about 170 million T cells. Among about 410 genotyped donors of the cohort, an average of approximately 240,000 unique TCR beta nucleotide sequences was sequenced per donor, of which about 18% were non-productive. The study profiled the T cell repertoires of approximately 700 subjects by immunosequencing and related them to cytomegalovirus serostatus. The aim of the study was to test whether cataloging public T cell receptors could identify signatures of past pathogen exposure. An early release that covered about 600 HLA-typed donors contained 300 to 350 gigabases of sequencing data and 85 million to 100 million unique TCR sequences. Alongside the repertoire data, information on donor age, sex, ethnicity and CMV serostatus was compiled. The number of donors typed differed by locus, with 629-630 for A, B, C, DRB1 and DQB1, over 500 for DQA1, about 610 for DPA1, and 400 to 490 for DPB1. The genetic ancestry cluster associated with self-reported Caucasian donors included around four fifths of the 398 genotyped donors. Every discovery cohort repertoire had been produced on one sequencing platform. An earlier analysis of nearly 600 of the donors applied high-throughput TCR beta sequencing to assess whether each TCR beta V gene segment acted as functional or pseudogenic. Roughly five DR-DQ haplotypes were treated as single units for association and clustering because of strong linkage in the cohort. Rather than drawing on any new phenotypic data, the later analysis identified candidate immune exposures from TCR beta sequences and the way those sequences occurred across donors. Along with the approximately 650-subject first cohort, a separate validation cohort of over a hundred different subjects was used. A later analysis re-examined previously published TCR beta repertoires from 500 to 700 donors and added high-resolution HLA genotyping to investigate patterns of TCR occurrence. High-throughput TCR immunosequencing, statistical association of individual TCRs with disease status, and machine learning were combined to predict cytomegalovirus infection status. Both class I and class II loci were covered by HLA typing, at four-digit resolution. In a later genetic analysis, genome-wide SNP genotypes for about three fifths of the 666 donors were used, and that subset was treated as a discovery cohort.

Broad study findings and their caveats: The sequencing pipeline was judged likely to have produced a cluster of highly shared sequence variants as a technical artifact. In a later analysis, the rate of TCR association differed among HLA loci, with DRB1 alleles having the most associated TCRs and HLA-C alleles having the fewest. The authors suggested that the approach could potentially be generalized to other disease states and immunological phenotypes. Some IMGT-functional V segments, including TRBV6-2 and TRBV6-3, could not be distinguished by the 87-base-pair reads and were therefore excluded. The cohort was sequenced for TCR beta chains only, and without alpha or paired-chain data the features that could be detected were limited. Linkage disequilibrium might explain the correlated functional status among segregating V segments, but an unknown experimental factor could not be excluded. The presence/absence analyses assumed that sequencing depth was roughly uniform across donors, and that assumption may not be true. Broadly in line with IMGT annotations, most TCR beta V segments showed up in productive rearrangements about 87% or about 30% of the time in an earlier analysis of 587 of the donors. Because some donors lacked HLA typing at each locus, the association tests relied only on the typed subset. A later analysis reported that several top co-occurrence clusters appeared linked to parvovirus B19, influenza, CMV and Epstein-Barr virus. Immune exposure information for the cohort was limited to CMV serostatus. Assigning TCR associations to individual alleles was difficult when HLA alleles, especially DR and DQ, strongly co-occurred. The study gave a list of under 200 TCR beta chains associated with cytomegalovirus. A later analysis found that HLA-associated TCR beta chains were more clonally expanded and had lower generation probabilities than equally common non-associated chains. An association between a missense DCLRE1C variant and V-gene and J-gene trimming of TCR beta chains was found in a later genetic analysis and replicated in an independent cohort. In vitro tests confirmed that three of the cytomegalovirus-associated TCR beta chains recognize cytomegalovirus antigens. A further reported finding was that TCR beta sequences accurately predicted the HLA-A and HLA-B alleles for most subjects in the first cohort. In a later genetic analysis, fewer N-insertions in productive TCRs were reported among donors in an Asian-associated ancestry cluster than the roughly 700-donor mean. Cytomegalovirus status was reported to be diagnosed by the classifier with high specificity and sensitivity in both the original and validation cohorts. Across donors, most TCR sequences were observed very rarely, whereas some public TCRs were present in many individuals. The earlier analysis of fewer than 750 of the donors excluded some 15 rarely observed V segments, including chromosome 9 orphons, because counts were too low. At a false discovery rate of 0.05, a later analysis linked roughly 17,000 TCR beta sequences to specific HLA alleles. Most CMV-associated TCR beta chains appeared to be HLA-restricted in a later analysis, and the HLA associations seemed to be driven largely by CMV exposure.

Library preparation used the immunoSEQ multiplex PCR assay. The multiplex PCR relied on a mix of 60 forward primers for TCR Vbeta segments and 13 reverse primers for TCR Jbeta segments. The CDR3 region of rearranged TCR beta genes was amplified from genomic DNA by a multiplex PCR assay. Amplified TCR beta libraries were sequenced as 87-base-pair reads on the Illumina HiSeq System. The original methods were these. A later analysis counted about 76 million unique TCR beta chains across the 550 to 700 repertoires, and approximately 11 million of these chains were shared by at least two donors. Raw reads were error-corrected and collapsed into unique sequences with a nearest-neighbor algorithm that merged closely related sequences to remove PCR and sequencing errors. Alignment of CDR3 sequences to IMGT reference sequences was used to assign V, D and J gene segments. Each retained sequence needed at least a six-nucleotide match to both a V gene segment and a J gene segment. Rearrangements were classified as productive when the CDR3 lacked stop codons and remained in frame with V and J, and all other rearrangements were classified as non-productive. CDR3 was defined according to IMGT convention as the region running from the second conserved V-encoded cysteine to the conserved J-encoded phenylalanine. Sequences without an unambiguous match to a single V gene segment were excluded from the earlier analysis of about 640 of the donors. In an earlier analysis of 500 to 750 of the donors, V segments were called functional above 56.7% productive rearrangements and were called segregating when the between-donor standard deviation exceeded 5%. A statistical classification framework was built to diagnose cytomegalovirus status from the catalog of TCR beta chain sequences. In a later analysis, TCR nucleotide sequences were compared against IMGT/GENE-DB human TR gene sequences so that V and J genes could be assigned. A later analysis assigned CDR3 sequences and most-parsimonious VDJ recombination scenarios with the TCRdist pipeline. In a later analysis, each TCR beta chain was defined by its CDR3 amino acid sequence together with its V-gene family, and reads lacking a unique V-gene family were excluded. To address suspected cross-contamination and a sequencing artifact, a later analysis removed several hundred highly shared, low-generation-probability nucleotide sequences. In a later analysis, a clonal expansion index for each public chain was calculated from normalized within-repertoire ranks of inferred template counts. In a later analysis, generation probabilities were computed using a VDJ recombination model fitted to out-of-frame rearrangements, and the results were checked against IGoR. In a later analysis, TCR-TCR, TCR-HLA and TCR-CMV co-occurrence was scored with hypergeometric tests, and a repertoire-size bias correction was applied to TCR pairs. To estimate false discovery rates, a later analysis permuted the HLA or CMV assignments 20 times. In a later analysis, co-occurring TCRs were grouped using DBSCAN, with TCRdist sequence similarity added in when clustering inside HLA-allele-positive subsets. For co-occurrence clustering, repertoires with fewer than 30,000 or more than 120,000 public chains were excluded, along with about five repertoires with anomalous nucleotide sharing. TCRdb re-hosts the immuneACCESS table, in-frame sequences only. Its copies lack some clones; in the studies checked, an unresolved V gene accounts for under half of them, and the cause for the rest is not known. V, J and clone size reflect that table, while D and trimming were determined from the DNA. Within this sample are over 110,000 clones, with around three quarters of them counted one time only. The ten largest clonotypes hold 5.5% to 7% of the sample.

The cohort was made up of roughly 670 healthy bone marrow donors. At the time of sampling, all cohort members were nominally healthy, though unrecorded immune exposures were likely present. The donor tested CMV seropositive, placing the donor among the 289 seropositive members of the cohort. Every donor gave a peripheral blood sample, and the peripheral blood mononuclear cells from that sample were used for TCR beta sequencing. The Qiagen DNeasy Blood Extraction Kit was used to extract genomic DNA from the blood cell samples. Counted from cysteine to phenylalanine, this CDR3 has 16 amino acids. Only the CDR3 DNA is retained, 48 bases long and in frame from the first base. V ends up 0 bases short and J 11 bases short, with an unmatched junction base count of 9. The CDR1 and CDR2 encoded by the germline V gene (reference sequence) are LNHDA and SQIVND.

The receptor chain draws on TRBV19 and TRBJ1-5; 11 bases in the middle match TRBD1. Sequenced material: PBMCs. The clonotype was recovered from a woman aged 35 to 49 in good health and CMV-seropositive. The nucleotide sequence is TGTGCCAGTAGTATAGATCACCGGACAGGGGGCGCGTCCCAGCATTTT. The encoded protein is CASSIDHRTGGASQHF.